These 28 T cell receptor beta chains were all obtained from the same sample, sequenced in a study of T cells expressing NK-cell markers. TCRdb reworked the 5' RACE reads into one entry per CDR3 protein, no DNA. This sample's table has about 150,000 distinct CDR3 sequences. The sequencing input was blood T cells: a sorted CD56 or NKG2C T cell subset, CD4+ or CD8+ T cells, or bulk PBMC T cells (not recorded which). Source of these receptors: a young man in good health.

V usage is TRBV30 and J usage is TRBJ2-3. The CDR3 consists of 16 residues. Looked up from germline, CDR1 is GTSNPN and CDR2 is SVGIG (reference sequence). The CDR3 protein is CAWSVLDPRSTDTQYF. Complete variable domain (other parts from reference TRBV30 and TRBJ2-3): SQTIHQWPATLVQPVGSPLSLECTVEGTSNPNLYWYRQAAGRGLQLLFYSVGIGQISSEVPQNLSASRPQDRQFILSSKKLLLSDSGFYLCAWSVLDPRSTDTQYFGPGTRLTVL.

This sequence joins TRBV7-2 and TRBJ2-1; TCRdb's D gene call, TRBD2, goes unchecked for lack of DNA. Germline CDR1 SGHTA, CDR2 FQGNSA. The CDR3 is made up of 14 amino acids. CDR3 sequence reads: CASSLGLAGPEQFF.

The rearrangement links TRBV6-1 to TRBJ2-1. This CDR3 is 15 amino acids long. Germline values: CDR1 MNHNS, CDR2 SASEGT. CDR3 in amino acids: CASSTYMSSYNEQFF.

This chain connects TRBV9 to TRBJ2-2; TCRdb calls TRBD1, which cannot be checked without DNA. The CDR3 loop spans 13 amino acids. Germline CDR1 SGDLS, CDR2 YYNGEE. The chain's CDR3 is CASGGGNTGELFF.

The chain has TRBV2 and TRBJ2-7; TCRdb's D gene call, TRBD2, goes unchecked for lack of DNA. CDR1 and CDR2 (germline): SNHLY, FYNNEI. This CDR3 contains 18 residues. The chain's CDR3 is CASSDLRTSGRTSYEQYF.

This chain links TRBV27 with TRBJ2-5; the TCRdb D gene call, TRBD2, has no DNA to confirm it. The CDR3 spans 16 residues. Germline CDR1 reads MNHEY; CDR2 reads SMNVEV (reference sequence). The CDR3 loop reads CASSLGPAGDQETQYF.

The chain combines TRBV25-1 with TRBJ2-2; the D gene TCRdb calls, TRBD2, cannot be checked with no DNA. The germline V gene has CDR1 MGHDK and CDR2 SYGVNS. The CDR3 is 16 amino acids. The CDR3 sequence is CASSDGLAGVPGELFF.

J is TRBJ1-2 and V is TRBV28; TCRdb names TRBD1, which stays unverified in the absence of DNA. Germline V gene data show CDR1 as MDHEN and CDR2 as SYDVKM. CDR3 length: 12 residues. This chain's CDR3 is CASSETGYGYTF.

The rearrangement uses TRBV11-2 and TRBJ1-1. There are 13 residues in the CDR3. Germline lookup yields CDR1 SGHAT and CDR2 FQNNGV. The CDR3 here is CASSQSRGTEAFF.

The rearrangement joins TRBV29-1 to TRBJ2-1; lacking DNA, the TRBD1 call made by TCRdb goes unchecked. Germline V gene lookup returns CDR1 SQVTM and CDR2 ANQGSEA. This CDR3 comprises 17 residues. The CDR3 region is CSVAGGGDLPLLNEQFF.

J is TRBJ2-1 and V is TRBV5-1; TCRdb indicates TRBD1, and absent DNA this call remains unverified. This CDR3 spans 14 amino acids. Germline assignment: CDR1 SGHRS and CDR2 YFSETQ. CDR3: CASSPGTALGEQFF.

CDR3 loop: CASSETPYNEQFF. This chain links TRBV19 with TRBJ2-1. The CDR3 is 13 residues long. In germline, CDR1 is LNHDA, CDR2 SQIVND (reference sequence).

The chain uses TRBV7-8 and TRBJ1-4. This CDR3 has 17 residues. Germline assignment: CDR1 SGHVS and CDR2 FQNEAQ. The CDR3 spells CASSLERGGEENEKLFF.

The chain's CDR3 is CSARDPLYQETQYF. V usage is TRBV20-1 and J usage is TRBJ2-5. CDR1 and CDR2 (germline): DFQATT, SNEGSKA (reference sequence). This CDR3 spans 14 amino acids.

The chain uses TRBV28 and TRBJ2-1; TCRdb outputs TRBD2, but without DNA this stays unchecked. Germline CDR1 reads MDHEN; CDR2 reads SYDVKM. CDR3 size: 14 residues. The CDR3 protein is CASGVAVGYNEQFF.

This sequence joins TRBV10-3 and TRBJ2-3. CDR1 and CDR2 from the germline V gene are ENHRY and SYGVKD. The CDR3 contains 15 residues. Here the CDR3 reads CAISEGTEGTDTQYF.

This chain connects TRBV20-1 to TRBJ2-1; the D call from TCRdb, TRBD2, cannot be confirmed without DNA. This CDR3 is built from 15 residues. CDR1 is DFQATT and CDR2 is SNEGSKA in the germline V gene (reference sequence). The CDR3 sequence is CSAPGLAGGSNEQFF.

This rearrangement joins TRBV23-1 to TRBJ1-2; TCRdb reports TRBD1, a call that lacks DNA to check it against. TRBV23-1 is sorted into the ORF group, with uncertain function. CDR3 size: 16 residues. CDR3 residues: CASSQPDRTCNYGYTF.

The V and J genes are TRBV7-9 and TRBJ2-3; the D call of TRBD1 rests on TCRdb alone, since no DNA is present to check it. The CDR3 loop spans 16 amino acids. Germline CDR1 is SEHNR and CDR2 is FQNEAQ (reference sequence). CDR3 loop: CASSYTPQGATDTQYF. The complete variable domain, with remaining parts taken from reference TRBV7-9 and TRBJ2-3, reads DTGVSQNPRHKITKRGQNVTFRCDPISEHNRLYWYRQTLGQGPEFLTYFQNEAQLEKSRLLSDRFSAERPKGSFSTLEIQRTEQGDSAMYLCASSYTPQGATDTQYFGPGTRLTVL.

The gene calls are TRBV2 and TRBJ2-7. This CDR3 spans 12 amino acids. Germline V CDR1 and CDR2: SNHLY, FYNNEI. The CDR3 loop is CASSRGSYEQYF.

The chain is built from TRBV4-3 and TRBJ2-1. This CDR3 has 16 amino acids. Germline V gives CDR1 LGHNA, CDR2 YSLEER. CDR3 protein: CASSQEARFSYNEQFF.

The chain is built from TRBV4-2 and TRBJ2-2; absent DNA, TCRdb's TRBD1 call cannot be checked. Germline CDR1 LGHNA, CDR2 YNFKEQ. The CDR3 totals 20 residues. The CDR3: CASSASPGGGSAPNTGELFF.

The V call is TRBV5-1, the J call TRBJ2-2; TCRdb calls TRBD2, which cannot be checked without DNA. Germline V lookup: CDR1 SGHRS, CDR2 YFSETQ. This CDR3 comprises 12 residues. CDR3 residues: CASSLSGGELFF.

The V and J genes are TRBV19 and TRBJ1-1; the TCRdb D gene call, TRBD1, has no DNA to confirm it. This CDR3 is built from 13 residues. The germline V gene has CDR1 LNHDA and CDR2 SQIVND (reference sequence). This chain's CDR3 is CATSGGWGTEAFF.

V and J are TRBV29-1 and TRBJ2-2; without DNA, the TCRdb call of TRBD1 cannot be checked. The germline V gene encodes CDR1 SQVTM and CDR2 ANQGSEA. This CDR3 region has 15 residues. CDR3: CSVEGLGAQSGELFF.

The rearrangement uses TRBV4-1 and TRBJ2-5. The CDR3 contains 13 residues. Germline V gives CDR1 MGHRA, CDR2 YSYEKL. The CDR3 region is CASSQGKWETQYF.

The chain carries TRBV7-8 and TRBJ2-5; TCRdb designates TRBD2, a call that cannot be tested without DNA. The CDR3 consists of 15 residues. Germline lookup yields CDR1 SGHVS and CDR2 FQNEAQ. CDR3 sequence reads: CASSLVAGASETQYF.

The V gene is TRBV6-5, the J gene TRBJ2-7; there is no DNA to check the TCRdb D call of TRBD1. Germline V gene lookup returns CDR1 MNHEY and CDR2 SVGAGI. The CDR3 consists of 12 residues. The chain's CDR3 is CASKGVGREQYF.